These T cell receptor beta chains were read from a single sample in a study of T cell repertoires in aging, cancer and after chemotherapy. A single record per CDR3 protein comes from TCRdb applying MiXCR to the multiplex PCR reads. The sample shows some 2,000 distinct CDR3 sequences, roughly 18% of them seen only once. Specimen: blood. These receptors were taken from a human donor with a solid tumor. Each CDR3 is given with its conserved first and last residue. A D gene is named only where the DNA matches it firmly. The listing skips clone size in some rows; elsewhere it reads once, few, many or a size class.

V gene	clone size	D gene	J gene	CDR3 protein	CDR3 DNA
TRBV20-1	.	TRBD2	TRBJ2-1	CSAPISGGAYNEQFF	TGCAGTGCTCCAATCAGCGGGGGGGCCTACAATGAGCAGTTCTTC
TRBV12-3/TRBV12-4	few	.	TRBJ2-2	CASSFRQNTGELFF	TGTGCCAGCAGTTTCCGACAGAACACCGGGGAGCTGTTTTTT
TRBV5-1	.	.	TRBJ2-3	CASSLVPSTDTQYF	TGCGCCAGCAGCTTGGTACCTAGCACAGATACGCAGTATTTT
TRBV12-3/TRBV12-4	.	.	TRBJ2-3	CASRWGGDDTDTQYF	TGTGCCAGCAGATGGGGCGGGGACGACACAGATACGCAGTATTTT
TRBV19	few	.	TRBJ2-1	CASSIARLSSYNEQFF	TGTGCCAGTAGTATAGCGCGGTTGAGCTCCTACAATGAGCAGTTCTTC
TRBV7-9	medium-sized	.	TRBJ2-1	CASSLQVPRDSSYNEQFF	TGTGCCAGCAGCTTACAGGTCCCTCGGGATAGCTCCTACAATGAGCAGTTCTTC
TRBV19	large	.	TRBJ1-6	CASSSGQLASPLHF	TGTGCCAGCTCAAGCGGACAGTTGGCTTCACCCCTCCACTTT
TRBV20-1	.	.	TRBJ1-1	CSAPDRLTEAFF	TGCAGTGCCCCCGACAGACTTACTGAAGCTTTCTTT
TRBV5-6	.	.	TRBJ2-1	CASNPGRGWNEQFF	TGTGCCAGCAATCCGGGCCGCGGGTGGAATGAGCAGTTCTTC
TRBV30	medium-sized	.	TRBJ2-5	CASGGETQYF	TGTGCCTCCGGGGGAGAGACCCAGTACTTC
TRBV6-5	medium-sized	.	TRBJ1-5	CASSYKGRVLDPQHF	TGTGCCAGCAGTTACAAAGGCAGGGTGTTGGATCCCCAGCATTTT
TRBV19	large	.	TRBJ1-1	CASSIPHAGPRDGTEAFF	TGTGCCAGTAGTATACCACACGCGGGGCCACGAGACGGCACTGAAGCTTTCTTT
TRBV6-1	.	.	TRBJ1-4	CASSEQHHEKLFF	TGTGCCAGCAGTGAACAGCATCATGAAAAACTGTTTTTT